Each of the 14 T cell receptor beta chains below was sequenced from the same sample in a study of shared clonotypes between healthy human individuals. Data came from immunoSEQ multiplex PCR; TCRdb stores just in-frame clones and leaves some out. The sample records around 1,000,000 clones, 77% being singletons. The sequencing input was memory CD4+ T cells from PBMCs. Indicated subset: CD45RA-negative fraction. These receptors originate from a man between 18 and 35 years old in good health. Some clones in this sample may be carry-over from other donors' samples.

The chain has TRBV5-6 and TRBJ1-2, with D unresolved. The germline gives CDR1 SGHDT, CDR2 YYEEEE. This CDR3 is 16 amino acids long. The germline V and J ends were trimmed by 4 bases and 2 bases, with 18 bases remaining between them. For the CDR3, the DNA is TGTGCCAGCAGCCGCAGACTTTCCGCCAGGAACTATGGCTACACCTTC. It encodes CASSRRLSARNYGYTF.

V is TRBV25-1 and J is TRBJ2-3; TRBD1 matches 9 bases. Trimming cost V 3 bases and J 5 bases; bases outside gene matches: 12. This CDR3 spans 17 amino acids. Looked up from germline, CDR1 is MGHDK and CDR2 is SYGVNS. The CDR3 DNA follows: TGTGCCAGCAGTGACTACGGGACAGGGAGAAGGCGAGATACGCAGTATTTT. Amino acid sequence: CASSDYGTGRRRDTQYF.

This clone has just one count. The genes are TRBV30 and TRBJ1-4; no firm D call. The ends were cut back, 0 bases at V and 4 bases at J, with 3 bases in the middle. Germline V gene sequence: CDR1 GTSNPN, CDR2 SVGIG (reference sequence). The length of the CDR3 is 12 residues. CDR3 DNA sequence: TGTGCCTGGAGTGTGCTTAATGAAAAACTGTTTTTT. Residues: CAWSVLNEKLFF. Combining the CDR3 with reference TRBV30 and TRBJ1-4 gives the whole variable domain SQTIHQWPATLVQPVGSPLSLECTVEGTSNPNLYWYRQAAGRGLQLLFYSVGIGQISSEVPQNLSASRPQDRQFILSSKKLLLSDSGFYLCAWSVLNEKLFFGSGTQLSVL.

CDR3 protein: CASSVDRLGGRETQYF. Written as DNA, the CDR3 is TGTGCCAGCAGTGTAGACAGGTTGGGAGGTCGGGAGACCCAGTACTTC. V usage is TRBV6-1 and J usage is TRBJ2-5; TRBD1 or TRBD2 may be the D gene (6 bases each). The length of the CDR3 is 16 residues. The V end lost 4 bases, the J end lost 5 bases, and 20 bases lay between the germline ends. Germline CDR1 is MNHNS and CDR2 is SASEGT.

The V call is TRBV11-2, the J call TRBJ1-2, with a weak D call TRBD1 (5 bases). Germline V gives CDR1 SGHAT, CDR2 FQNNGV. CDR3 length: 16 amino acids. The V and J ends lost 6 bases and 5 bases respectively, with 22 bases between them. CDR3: CASSFPRGAIGYGYTF. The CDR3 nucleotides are TGTGCCAGCAGTTTCCCGAGAGGGGCCATCGGTTATGGCTACACCTTC.

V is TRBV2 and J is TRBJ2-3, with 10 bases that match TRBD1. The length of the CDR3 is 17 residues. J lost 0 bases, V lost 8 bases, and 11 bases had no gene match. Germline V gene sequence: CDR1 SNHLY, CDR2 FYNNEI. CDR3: CASRPGQGITSTDTQYF. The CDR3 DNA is TGTGCCAGCCGGCCGGGACAGGGGATAACTAGCACAGATACGCAGTATTTT.

The CDR3 sequence: CASSPLPTDTQYF. CDR3 DNA sequence: TGTGCCAGCAGCCCCCTACCCACAGATACGCAGTATTTT. The genes are TRBV14 and TRBJ2-3; no firm D call. In germline, CDR1 is SGHDN, CDR2 FVKESK. Trimming pared 4 bases from V and 2 bases from J, leaving 7 bases between. This CDR3 is built from 13 residues.

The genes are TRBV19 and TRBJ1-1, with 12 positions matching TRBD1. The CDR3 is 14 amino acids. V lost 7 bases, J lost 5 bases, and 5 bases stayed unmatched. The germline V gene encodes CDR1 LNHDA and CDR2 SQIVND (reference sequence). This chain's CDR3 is CASMGTGGGTEAFF. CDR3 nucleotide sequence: TGTGCCAGTATGGGGACAGGGGGCGGTACTGAAGCTTTCTTT.

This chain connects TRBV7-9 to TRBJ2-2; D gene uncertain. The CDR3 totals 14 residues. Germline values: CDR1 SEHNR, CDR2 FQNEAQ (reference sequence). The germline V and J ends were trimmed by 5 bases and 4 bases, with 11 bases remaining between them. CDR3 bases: TGTGCCAGCAGCCAGACCGGGCCCACCGGGGAGCTGTTTTTT. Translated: CASSQTGPTGELFF.

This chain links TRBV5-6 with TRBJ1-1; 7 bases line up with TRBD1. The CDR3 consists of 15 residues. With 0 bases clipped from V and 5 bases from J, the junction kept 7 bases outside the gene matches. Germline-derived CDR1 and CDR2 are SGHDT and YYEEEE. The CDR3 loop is CASSLAGRGRTEAFF. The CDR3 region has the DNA TGTGCCAGCAGCTTGGCTGGCAGGGGGAGGACTGAAGCTTTCTTT.

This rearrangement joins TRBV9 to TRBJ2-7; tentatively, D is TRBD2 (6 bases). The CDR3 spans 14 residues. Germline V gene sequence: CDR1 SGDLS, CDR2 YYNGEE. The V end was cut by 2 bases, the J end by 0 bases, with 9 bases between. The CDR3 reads CASSVSSASYEQYF. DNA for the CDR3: TGTGCCAGCAGCGTCTCTAGCGCCTCCTACGAGCAGTACTTC. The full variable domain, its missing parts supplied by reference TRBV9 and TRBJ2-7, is DSGVTQTPKHLITATGQRVTLRCSPRSGDLSVYWYQQSLDQGLQFLIQYYNGEERAKGNILERFSAQQFPDLHSELNLSSLELGDSALYFCASSVSSASYEQYFGPGTRLTVT.

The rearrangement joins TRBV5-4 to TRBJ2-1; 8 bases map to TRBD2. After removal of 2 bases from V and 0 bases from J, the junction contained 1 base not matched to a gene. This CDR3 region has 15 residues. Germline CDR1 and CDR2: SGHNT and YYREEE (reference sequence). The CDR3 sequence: CASSFSGGSYNEQFF. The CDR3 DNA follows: TGTGCCAGCAGCTTCAGCGGGGGCTCCTACAATGAGCAGTTCTTC.

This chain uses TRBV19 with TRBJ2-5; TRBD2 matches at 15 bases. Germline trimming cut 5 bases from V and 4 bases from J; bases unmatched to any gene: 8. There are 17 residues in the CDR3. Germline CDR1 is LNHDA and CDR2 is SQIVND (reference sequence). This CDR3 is CASSLRTSGRALETQYF. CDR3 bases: TGTGCCAGTAGTCTCCGGACTAGCGGGAGGGCCCTAGAGACCCAGTACTTC.

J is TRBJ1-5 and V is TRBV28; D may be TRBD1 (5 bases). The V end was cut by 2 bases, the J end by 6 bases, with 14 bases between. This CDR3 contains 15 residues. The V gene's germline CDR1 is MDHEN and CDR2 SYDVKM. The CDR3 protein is CASSLRSGYPQPQHF. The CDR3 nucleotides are TGTGCCAGCAGTTTAAGGTCAGGGTACCCTCAGCCCCAGCATTTT.